The clone carrying this TCR beta chain showed up many times. Its antigen is still unknown. The data belong to a study of T cells in Graves' hyperthyroidism and ophthalmopathy. Study-wide points: Clonotypes that were expanded in thyroid above 0.001 mostly appeared in blood too. A 13 V-J model separated ophthalmopathy from stable hyperthyroidism. Model-based prediction identified ophthalmopathy a median approximately 6 months prior to its onset.

From roughly 10 ml of fresh peripheral blood, PBMCs were isolated. Germline-derived CDR1 and CDR2 are LGHNT and FRNRAP. The CDR3 has 12 residues. The germline V and J ends were trimmed by 5 bases and 0 bases, with 4 bases remaining between them. RNA transcripts served as the template for amplifying TCR beta CDR3 regions. Using the HTBI primer set, a first-round RT-PCR was run on the TCR CDR3. TCRdb itself ran the multiplex PCR reads through MiXCR, one entry per CDR3 protein. The sample includes some 560,000 distinct CDR3 sequences, around 14% seen only once; the top ten take 7.3%. This clonotype originated in a woman aged 30 to 39 with Graves' hyperthyroidism. The sequenced material came from blood. The chain combines TRBV12-5 with TRBJ1-2, with no clear D. CDR3 DNA sequence: TGTGCTAGTGGTCTCTCTAACTATGGCTACACCTTC. This gives the protein CASGLSNYGYTF.